This T cell receptor (beta chain) was captured in a study of neurological immune-mediated disorders. Time point here: longitudinal time-point 3. As for the cDNA, it was generated by 5'RACE with 10-nucleotide random UMIs. From the 5' RACE reads, TCRdb called clonotypes with MiXCR, one entry per CDR3 protein. Here the sample spans about 81,000 distinct CDR3 sequences, 4.3% being singletons. Ten or more counts support this clonotype. As yet, its antigen is unknown. CDR1 and CDR2 from the germline V gene are SQVTM and ANQGSEA. CDR3 length equals 14 residues. Trimming shortened V by 7 bases and J by 5 bases, and 20 bases separated the two germline ends. Study observations and caveats: Falling below healthy controls, multiple sclerosis showed the least TCR clonal expansion, while HTLV-1-associated myelopathy showed the most. Phylogenetic grouping assigned the repertoires of 18 of 34 multiple sclerosis patients to a single related-CDR3 cluster, which may represent a signature.

Sequencing used PBMCs. J is TRBJ1-1 and V is TRBV29-1; maybe TRBD1 (6 bases). The TCR sequence derives from a woman aged 60 to 75 with multiple sclerosis. The CDR3 DNA reads as TGCAGCGCTTCAACCGGGGGGGCTTGGACTGAAGCTTTCTTT. Translation: CSASTGGAWTEAFF.